These 27 T cell receptor beta chains share one sample of origin, sequenced in a study of CD8+CD57+ T cells in acquired aplastic anemia. CDR3 and TCR beta VDJ profiling relied on genomic DNA as the template. A single record per CDR3 protein comes from TCRdb applying MiXCR to the reads. Of under 150,000 distinct CDR3 sequences listed, 40% to 45% are singletons. The material sequenced was sorted CD4+, CD8+, or CD8+CD57+ T cells (not recorded which) from PBMCs. The receptor source for this set is a human donor in good health, serving as a control.

This clonotype was seen many times. V gene TRBV19 combines with J gene TRBJ1-1; no definite D call. V was pared by 11 bases and J by 4 bases, with 14 bases between. Germline loops: CDR1 LNHDA, CDR2 SQIVND (reference sequence). This CDR3 has 12 residues. The CDR3 protein is CAGKLGSTEAFF. The CDR3 DNA sequence: TGTGCCGGAAAGTTGGGGAGCACTGAAGCTTTCTTT. Using reference TRBV19 and TRBJ1-1 for the parts outside the CDR3, the full variable domain is DGGITQSPKYLFRKEGQNVTLSCEQNLNHDAMYWYRQDPGQGLRLIYYSQIVNDFQKGDIAEGYSVSREKKESFPLTVTSAQKNPTAFYLCAGKLGSTEAFFGQGTRLTVV.

This clonotype was counted at least ten times. This chain links TRBV4-1 with TRBJ2-7, with TRBD2 matching 9 bases. Looked up from germline, CDR1 is MGHRA and CDR2 is YSYEKL. V shed 4 bases, J shed 2 bases, and the junction held 6 bases outside the gene matches. The CDR3 length is 15 residues. CDR3 DNA sequence: TGCGCCAGCAGCCCTTGGACTAGCGTGGCCTACGAGCAGTACTTC. It yields the protein CASSPWTSVAYEQYF.

Points on this clonotype: The junction does not match germline at one end; this may be a read error. This chain links TRBV10-3 with TRBJ1-4; D gene ambiguous. The CDR3 sequence is 11 residues long. Germline V CDR1 and CDR2: ENHRY, SYGVKD. CDR3 amino acids: CASSAEEKLFF. The CDR3 DNA follows: TGTGCCAGCAGTGCAGAAGAAAAACTGTTTTTT.

Details on this clonotype: Being one base from a much bigger clone, this may be a read error. The chain carries TRBV6-1 and TRBJ2-5; possibly TRBD2 for D (5 bases). The CDR3 contains 13 residues. Germline lookup yields CDR1 MNHNS and CDR2 SASEGT. Deletions cut 6 bases from V and 4 bases from J, with 12 bases between. The CDR3 is CASRRVTVETQYF. Written as DNA, the CDR3 is TGTGCCAGCAGGAGGGTGACGGTAGAGACCCAGTACTTC.

This clonotype was found many times. CDR3 coding DNA: TGTGCCAGCAGGGGGGGGGGCCCCTATGGCTACACCTTC. Protein: CASRGGGPYGYTF. This chain links TRBV2 with TRBJ1-2; D may be TRBD1 (6 bases). The germline gives CDR1 SNHLY, CDR2 FYNNEI. CDR3 length: 13 amino acids. V lost 6 bases, J lost 4 bases, and 12 bases lay in between.

The V call is TRBV10-3, the J call TRBJ1-4; weak D call: TRBD1 (5 bases). In germline, CDR1 is ENHRY, CDR2 SYGVKD. Trimming left V 6 bases short and J 7 bases short, with 15 bases between. The CDR3 is 14 residues long. The CDR3 DNA sequence: TGTGCCATCAGCGAAGAGGGGTGGAGTGAAAAACTGTTTTTT. Its protein is CAISEEGWSEKLFF.

CDR3 sequence (DNA): TGTGCCAGCAGTGAACAGAAATACCCACCCCTCCACTTT. It encodes CASSEQKYPPLHF. The chain couples TRBV2 to TRBJ1-6; D not resolved. The CDR3 is 13 amino acids. V was shortened by 2 bases and J by 11 bases, with 10 bases between the two germline ends. CDR1 and CDR2 (germline): SNHLY, FYNNEI.

Ten or more counts support this clonotype. The V call is TRBV2, the J call TRBJ2-3; no clear D. CDR1 SNHLY and CDR2 FYNNEI come from the germline V gene. The CDR3 has 12 amino acids. Trimming shortened V by 9 bases and J by 2 bases, and 9 bases separated the two germline ends. CDR3 loop: CASRTYTDTQYF. The DNA of the CDR3 is TGTGCCAGTAGGACGTACACAGATACGCAGTATTTT.

In this sample, this clonotype turned up many times. The rearrangement uses TRBV20-1 and TRBJ1-1, with 10 bases fitting TRBD1. V was pared by 5 bases and J by 10 bases, with 7 bases of the junction left unmatched. In germline, CDR1 is DFQATT, CDR2 SNEGSKA (reference sequence). The CDR3 has 12 amino acids. CDR3 loop: CSAHGTGDGAFF. CDR3 DNA: TGCAGTGCTCATGGGACAGGGGACGGAGCTTTCTTT.

This clonotype was counted ten times or more. The chain is built from TRBV6-6 and TRBJ2-1; 7 positions agree with TRBD2. V shed 6 bases and J 8 bases; nucleotides not matched to a gene: 10. This CDR3 has 14 residues. The germline V gene has CDR1 MNHNY and CDR2 SVGAGI (reference sequence). The CDR3 region has the DNA TGTGCCAGCAGACAGAGACTAGCTATCTATGAGCAGTTCTTC. Its translation is CASRQRLAIYEQFF.

This clonotype was detected only a few times. It is likely a read error, because the conserved phenylalanine at the end of the CDR3 is missing. The rearrangement links TRBV29-1 to TRBJ1-1; tentatively, D is TRBD1 (5 bases). Germline V gives CDR1 SQVTM, CDR2 ANQGSEA. The CDR3 has 13 amino acids. The V end was cut by 7 bases, the J end by 0 bases, with 12 bases between. The CDR3 DNA follows: TGCAGCGAAAAGACAGTCTTGAACACTGAAGCTTTCTCT. This codes for CSEKTVLNTEAFS.

J is TRBJ2-7 and V is TRBV10-2; 11 bases are a match to TRBD2. The CDR3 contains 17 residues. Trimming took 4 bases from V and 0 from J; bases not matched to a gene: 8. Germline V gene sequence: CDR1 WSHSY, CDR2 SAAADI. The CDR3 is CASSGPGLAVRSYEQYF. For the CDR3, the DNA is TGCGCCAGCAGTGGCCCGGGACTAGCGGTACGCTCCTACGAGCAGTACTTC.

V gene TRBV29-1 combines with J gene TRBJ2-1; 8 positions agree with TRBD2. The trim removed 4 bases at V and 15 bases at J, leaving 11 bases unmatched. The CDR3 is 12 amino acids. CDR1 is SQVTM and CDR2 is ANQGSEA in the germline V gene. CDR3: CSVAAGVGSMFF. The CDR3 DNA follows: TGCAGCGTTGCAGCGGGAGTGGGGAGTATGTTCTTC.

The chain couples TRBV7-6 to TRBJ2-7; 10 nucleotides agree with TRBD2. Germline values: CDR1 SGHVS, CDR2 FNYEAQ. The CDR3 is 15 residues long. V gave up 1 base and J gave up 5 bases; unmatched junction bases: 5. The DNA for the CDR3 is TGTGCCAGCAGCTTAGGAGCGGGGGGGCTCGACGAGCAGTACTTC. Amino acid sequence: CASSLGAGGLDEQYF. Together with reference TRBV7-6 and TRBJ2-7, the CDR3 gives the full variable domain: GAGVSQSPRYKVTKRGQDVALRCDPISGHVSLYWYRQALGQGPEFLTYFNYEAQQDKSGLPNDRFSAERPEGSISTLTIQRTEQRDSAMYRCASSLGAGGLDEQYFGPGTRLTVT.

This clonotype occurred many times. The chain combines TRBV10-2 with TRBJ2-3; D ambiguous. V was trimmed by 4 bases and J by 2 bases, leaving 1 base between them. Per germline, CDR1 WSHSY and CDR2 SAAADI. The CDR3 extends over 11 amino acids. CDR3 protein: CASSATDTQYF. In DNA, the CDR3 is TGCGCCAGCAGTGCCACAGATACGCAGTATTTT.

In this sample, this clonotype turned up many times. This rearrangement joins TRBV10-3 to TRBJ2-5; 11 positions match TRBD1. V lost 8 bases and J lost 1; bases outside the gene matches: 18. CDR3 length: 19 amino acids. Per the germline V gene, CDR1 is ENHRY and CDR2 is SYGVKD. As DNA, the CDR3 is TGTGCCATCTGGAGACTGGGGACAGGGGGGAACTCCCTCCAAGAGACCCAGTACTTC. Translating gives CAIWRLGTGGNSLQETQYF.

The rearrangement joins TRBV20-1 to TRBJ1-6; D ambiguous. Germline lookup yields CDR1 DFQATT and CDR2 SNEGSKA (reference sequence). V was shortened by 3 bases and J by 7 bases, with 13 bases between the two germline ends. The CDR3 extends over 14 amino acids. As DNA, the CDR3 is TGCAGTGCTAGCATAGGTAGCAGAAATTCACCCCTCCACTTT. Amino acid sequence: CSASIGSRNSPLHF.

As DNA, the CDR3 is TGTGCCAGCAGGAGAGGGGGAGACGGGGAGCTGTTTTTT. Its protein product is CASRRGGDGELFF. J is TRBJ2-2 and V is TRBV27; D is possibly TRBD1 (6 bases). CDR3 size: 13 residues. Trimming pared 6 bases from V and 7 bases from J, leaving 12 bases between. CDR1 MNHEY and CDR2 SMNVEV come from the germline V gene (reference sequence).

The chain has TRBV2 and TRBJ2-5, with D unclear. The V gene's germline CDR1 is SNHLY and CDR2 FYNNEI. With 6 bases removed from V and 5 bases from J, the gap between germline ends came to 7 bases. The CDR3 length is 11 residues. The CDR3 loop reads CASSYAETQYF. The CDR3 DNA reads as TGTGCCAGCAGCTACGCGGAGACCCAGTACTTC.

This clonotype was observed a handful of times. V is TRBV6-1 and J is TRBJ1-6; no reliable D call. Germline V lookup: CDR1 MNHNS, CDR2 SASEGT. CDR3 length equals 12 residues. The V end lost 6 bases, the J end lost 0 bases, and 0 bases lay between the germline ends. In nucleotides, the CDR3 is TGTGCCAGCAGCTCCTATAATTCACCCCTCCACTTT. It codes for CASSSYNSPLHF.

The chain uses TRBV7-7 and TRBJ1-5, with D hard to call. Germline V gene sequence: CDR1 SSHAT, CDR2 FNYEAQ (reference sequence). Trimming removed 1 base at V and 9 bases at J, with 10 bases between. This CDR3 region has 13 residues. The CDR3 DNA sequence: TGTGCCAGCAGCTTAGAGGTCGGGCGGCCCCAGCATTTT. Its protein product is CASSLEVGRPQHF.

The chain has TRBV11-2 and TRBJ1-2; 9 bases map to TRBD1. Germline assignment: CDR1 SGHAT and CDR2 FQNNGV. With 3 bases clipped from V and 6 bases from J, the junction kept 2 bases outside the gene matches. This CDR3 spans 13 amino acids. The CDR3 loop reads CASSLGQGHGYTF. The CDR3 bases are TGTGCCAGCAGCTTGGGACAGGGCCATGGCTACACCTTC.

As regards this clonotype: Just one base apart from a much larger clone, this may be a read error. The rearrangement links TRBV5-4 to TRBJ2-1, with D perhaps assigned TRBD1 or TRBD2 (5 bases each). CDR3 size: 15 residues. CDR1 SGHNT and CDR2 YYREEE come from the germline V gene (reference sequence). This CDR3 reads CASGLGDSLYNEQFF. CDR3 DNA: TGTGCCAGCGGCTTGGGAGACAGCTTATACAATGAGCAGTTCTTC.

This clonotype was seen ten or more times. The chain links TRBV5-1 to TRBJ2-7, with TRBD2 matching over 8 bases. Germline V CDR1 and CDR2: SGHRS, YFSETQ. The V gene end was trimmed by 4 bases and the J gene end by 1 base; junction bases not matched to a gene: 4. The CDR3 sequence is 14 residues long. CDR3 loop: CASSPGGESYEQYF. The DNA for the CDR3 is TGCGCCAGCAGCCCGGGGGGGGAATCCTACGAGCAGTACTTC.

There are a few counts of this clonotype. This rearrangement joins TRBV6-1 to TRBJ1-3, with a weak D call TRBD1 (6 bases). The CDR3 is 15 residues long. The V gene's germline CDR1 is MNHNS and CDR2 SASEGT. V shed 4 bases and J shed 5 bases, with 15 bases lying between them. The CDR3 sequence is CASSVLGGQRNTIYF. CDR3 coding DNA: TGTGCCAGCAGTGTGTTAGGAGGACAGCGAAACACCATATATTTT.

The DNA for the CDR3 is TGTGCCAGTAGTACCGGGGAGCTGTTTTTT. Translating it yields CASSTGELFF. The genes are TRBV19 and TRBJ2-2, with no clear D. V lost 4 bases to trimming and J lost 6 bases, with 0 bases between them. Germline CDR1 and CDR2: LNHDA and SQIVND (reference sequence). This CDR3 spans 10 amino acids.

This clonotype was recorded many times. The chain has TRBV7-2 and TRBJ2-1; a weak D match, TRBD2 (5 bases). The germline V and J ends were trimmed by 7 bases and 0 bases, with 19 bases remaining between them. Germline V lookup: CDR1 SGHTA, CDR2 FQGNSA. The CDR3 loop spans 17 amino acids. CDR3 sequence: CASTRESSGSSYNEQFF. In nucleotides, the CDR3 is TGTGCCAGCACCCGAGAGAGCAGCGGCAGCTCCTACAATGAGCAGTTCTTC.